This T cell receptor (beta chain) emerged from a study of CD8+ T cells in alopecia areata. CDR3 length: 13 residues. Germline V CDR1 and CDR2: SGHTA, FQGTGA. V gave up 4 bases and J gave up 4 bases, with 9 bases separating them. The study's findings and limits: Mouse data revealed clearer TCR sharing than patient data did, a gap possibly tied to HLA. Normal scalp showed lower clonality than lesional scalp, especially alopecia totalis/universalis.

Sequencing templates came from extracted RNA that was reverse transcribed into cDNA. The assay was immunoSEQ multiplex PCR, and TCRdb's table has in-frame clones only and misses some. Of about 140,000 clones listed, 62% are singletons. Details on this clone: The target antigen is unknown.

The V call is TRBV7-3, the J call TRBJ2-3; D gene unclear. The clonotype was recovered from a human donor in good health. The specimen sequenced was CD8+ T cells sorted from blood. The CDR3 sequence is CASSWSTSDTQYF. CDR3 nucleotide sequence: TGTGCCAGCAGCTGGTCCACCTCAGATACGCAGTATTTT.